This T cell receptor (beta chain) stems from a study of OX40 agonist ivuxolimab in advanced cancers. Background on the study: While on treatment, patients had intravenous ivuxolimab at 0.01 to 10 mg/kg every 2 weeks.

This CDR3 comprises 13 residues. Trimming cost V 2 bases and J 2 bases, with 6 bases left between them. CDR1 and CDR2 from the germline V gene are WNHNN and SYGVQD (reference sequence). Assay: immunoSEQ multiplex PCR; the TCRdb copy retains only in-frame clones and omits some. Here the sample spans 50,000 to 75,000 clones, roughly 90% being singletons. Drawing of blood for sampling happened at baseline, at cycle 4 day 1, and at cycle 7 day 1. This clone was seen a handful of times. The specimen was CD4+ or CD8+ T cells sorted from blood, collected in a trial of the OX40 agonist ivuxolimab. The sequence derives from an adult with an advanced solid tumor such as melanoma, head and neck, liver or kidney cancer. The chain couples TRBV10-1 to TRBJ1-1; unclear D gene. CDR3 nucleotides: TGCGCCAGCAGTGAGGGAGCTAACACTGAAGCTTTCTTT. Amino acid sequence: CASSEGANTEAFF.